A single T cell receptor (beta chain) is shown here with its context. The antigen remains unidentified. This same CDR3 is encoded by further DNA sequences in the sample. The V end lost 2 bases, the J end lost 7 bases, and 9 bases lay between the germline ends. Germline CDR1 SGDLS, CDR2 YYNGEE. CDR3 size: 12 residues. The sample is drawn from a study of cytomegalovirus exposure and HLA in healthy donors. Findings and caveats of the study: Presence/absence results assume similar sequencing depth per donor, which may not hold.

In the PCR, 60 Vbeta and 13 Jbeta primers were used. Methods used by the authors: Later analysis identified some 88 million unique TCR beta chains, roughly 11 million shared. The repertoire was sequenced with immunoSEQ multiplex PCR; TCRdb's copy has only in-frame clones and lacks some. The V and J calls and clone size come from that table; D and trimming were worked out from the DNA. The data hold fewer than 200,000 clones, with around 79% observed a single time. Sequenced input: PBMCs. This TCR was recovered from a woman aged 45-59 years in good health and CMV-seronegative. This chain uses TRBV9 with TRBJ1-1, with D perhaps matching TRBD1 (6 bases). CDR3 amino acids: CASSVVQGEAFF. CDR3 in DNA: TGTGCCAGCAGCGTCGTACAGGGTGAAGCTTTCTTT.